This TCR beta chain was obtained from a study of graft-versus-host responses after intestinal transplantation. Overall study context: Isolated intestinal, liver-intestinal, or multivisceral transplants were what recipients had. Tacrolimus and steroids were given for around three years to all recipients after anti-thymocyte globulin induction. Study conclusions and caveats: Recipient-marrow GvH clones were detected, some having first appeared in ileum or blood.

Repertoires were generated with immunoSEQ multiplex PCR, while TCRdb's copy carries only in-frame clones and drops some. The repertoire holds about 60,000 clones, with around 86% as singletons. On this clone itself: The antigen is undetermined.

The CDR3 length is 16 residues. Germline lookup yields CDR1 SGHNT and CDR2 YYREEE (reference sequence). The germline V and J ends were trimmed by 2 bases and 2 bases, with 13 bases remaining between them. Graft tissue was processed to release intraepithelial and lamina propria lymphocytes. The input for sequencing was ileum tissue, taken approximately 370 days after transplant. This receptor was taken from a human patient who received an intestinal transplant, so some T cells may come from the graft donor. The V call is TRBV5-4, the J call TRBJ2-2; D call uncertain. This chain's CDR3 is CASSFSRLDNTGELFF. The CDR3 nucleotides are TGTGCCAGCAGCTTCTCCCGCTTGGACAACACCGGGGAGCTGTTTTTT.